This T cell receptor (beta chain) comes out of a study of metastatic and nonmetastatic thyroid tumors. TCRdb used MiXCR to call clones anew from the PCR reads. The sample contains thousands of clones, roughly 19% of which appear only once. No treatment had been given to any patient before thyroid surgery. V lost 4 bases to trimming and J lost 8 bases, with 10 bases between them. Looked up from germline, CDR1 is SGHKS and CDR2 is YYEKEE (reference sequence). CDR3 length equals 12 residues. This receptor was taken from a male donor with papillary thyroid cancer or a benign thyroid nodule (not recorded which). Some clones in this sample may be carry-over from other donors' samples. The sequencing input was adjacent normal tissue. The rearrangement joins TRBV5-5 to TRBJ2-1; D gene unclear. The CDR3, as DNA: TGTGCCAGCAGCGACCGATGTCATGAGCAGTTCTTC. It translates to CASSDRCHEQFF.